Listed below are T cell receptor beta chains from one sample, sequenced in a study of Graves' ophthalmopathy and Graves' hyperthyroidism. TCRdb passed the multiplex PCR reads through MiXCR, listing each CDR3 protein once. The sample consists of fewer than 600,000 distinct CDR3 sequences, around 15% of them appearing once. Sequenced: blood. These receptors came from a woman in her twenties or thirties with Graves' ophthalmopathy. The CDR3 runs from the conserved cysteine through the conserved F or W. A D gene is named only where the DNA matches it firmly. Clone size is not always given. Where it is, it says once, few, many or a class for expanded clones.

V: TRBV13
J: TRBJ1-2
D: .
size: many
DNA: TGTGCCAGCAGCCCCGACGGTCCCTATGGCTACACCTTC
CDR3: CASSPDGPYGYTF

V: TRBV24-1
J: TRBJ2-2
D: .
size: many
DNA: TGTGCCACCAGTGATGAAGGCCCTCTAGCGAACACCGGGGAGCTGTTTTTT
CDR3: CATSDEGPLANTGELFF

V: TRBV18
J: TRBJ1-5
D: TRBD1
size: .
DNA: TGTGCCAGCTCACCAGACAGGGACGGATACAATCAGCCCCAGCATTTT
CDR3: CASSPDRDGYNQPQHF

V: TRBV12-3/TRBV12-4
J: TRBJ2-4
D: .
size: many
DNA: TGTGCCAGCACGGAGAGGGGTAATCTAGCCAAAAACATTCAGTACTTC
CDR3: CASTERGNLAKNIQYF

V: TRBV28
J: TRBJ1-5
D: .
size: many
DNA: TGTGCCAGCAGTCTCTCGGGGAGGAATCAGCCCCAGCATTTT
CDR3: CASSLSGRNQPQHF

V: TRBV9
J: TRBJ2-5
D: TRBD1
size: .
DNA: TGTGCCAGCAGCCTTGCCCCGGACAGGACCCAAGAGACCCAGTACTTC
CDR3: CASSLAPDRTQETQYF

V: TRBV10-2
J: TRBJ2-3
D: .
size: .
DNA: TGCGCCAGCAGTGTTAGCGGAGGGTCCGATACGCAGTATTTT
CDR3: CASSVSGGSDTQYF

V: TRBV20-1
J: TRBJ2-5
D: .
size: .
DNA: TGCAGTGCTCTGTCCCTTCCCCGGGACAAAAAGACCCAGTACTTC
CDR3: CSALSLPRDKKTQYF

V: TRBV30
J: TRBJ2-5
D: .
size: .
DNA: TGTGCCTGGAGTGTACGAGGGAGAGAGACCCAGTACTTC
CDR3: CAWSVRGRETQYF

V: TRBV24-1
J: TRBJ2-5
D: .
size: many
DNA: TGTGCCACCAGTGATTTACAGGTCGAGACCCAGTACTTC
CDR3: CATSDLQVETQYF

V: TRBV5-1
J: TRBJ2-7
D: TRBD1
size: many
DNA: TGCGCCAGCAGGACGGGACAGCACTCCTACGAGCAGTACTTC
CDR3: CASRTGQHSYEQYF

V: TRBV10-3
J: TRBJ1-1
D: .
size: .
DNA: TGTGCCATCAGTGAGTCGGTTTATCAGGGTACTGAAGCTTTCTTT
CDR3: CAISESVYQGTEAFF

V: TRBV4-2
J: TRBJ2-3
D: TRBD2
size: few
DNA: TGTGCCAGCAGCCAAGAGTCTAGCGGGAACACAGATACGCAGTATTTT
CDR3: CASSQESSGNTDTQYF

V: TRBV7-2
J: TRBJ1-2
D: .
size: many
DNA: TGTGCCAGCAGCCCCACCCTCAGGACCTATGGCTACACCTTC
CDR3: CASSPTLRTYGYTF

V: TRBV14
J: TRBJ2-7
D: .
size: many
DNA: TGTGCCAGCGGGGACGGTTCCTACGAGCAGTACTTC
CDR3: CASGDGSYEQYF

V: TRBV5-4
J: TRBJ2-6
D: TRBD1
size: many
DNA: TGTGCCAGCAGCTCGGACAGGGGATGGACTGGGGCCAACGTCCTGACTTTC
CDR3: CASSSDRGWTGANVLTF

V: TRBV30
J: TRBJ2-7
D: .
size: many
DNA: TGTGCCTGGAACAGGGCCGGACGCTACGAGCAGTACTTC
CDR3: CAWNRAGRYEQYF

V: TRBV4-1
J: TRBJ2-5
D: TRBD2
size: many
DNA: TGCGCCAGCAGCCAAGGAGATCTAGCGGTCCATCAAGAGACCCAGTACTTC
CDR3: CASSQGDLAVHQETQYF

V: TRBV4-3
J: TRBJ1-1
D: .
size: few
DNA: TGCGCCAGCAGCCTCCTCGGGGGGAGGGAGGGCACTGAAGCTTTCTTT
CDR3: CASSLLGGREGTEAFF

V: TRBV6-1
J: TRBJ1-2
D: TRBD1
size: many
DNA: TGTGCCAGCAGTGAGACAGGGATAGCTAACTATGGCTACACCTTC
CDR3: CASSETGIANYGYTF

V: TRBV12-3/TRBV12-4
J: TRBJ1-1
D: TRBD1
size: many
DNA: TGTGCCAGCACCCCAGGACAGGGTGACACTGAAGCTTTCTTT
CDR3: CASTPGQGDTEAFF

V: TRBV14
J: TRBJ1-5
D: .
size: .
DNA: TGTGCCAGCAGCCAAGGGTTAGAGGATCAGCCCCAGCATTTT
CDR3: CASSQGLEDQPQHF

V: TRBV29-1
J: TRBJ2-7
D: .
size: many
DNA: TGCAGCGTTGATTTCCGGTACGAGCAGTACTTC
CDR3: CSVDFRYEQYF